The clone carrying this T cell receptor beta chain is deemed large. The antigen is not known. Data came from immunoSEQ multiplex PCR; TCRdb stores just in-frame clones and leaves some out. The sample has 4,000 to 5,000 clones, under 70% seen once. With 3 bases clipped from V and 7 bases from J, the junction kept 3 bases outside the gene matches. Germline V lookup: CDR1 MNHEY, CDR2 SMNVEV (reference sequence). The CDR3 sequence is 13 residues long. This record comes from a study of tissue T cells after allogeneic stem cell transplantation. As for the study in general: Samples with visible lymphocytes on H&E were prioritized for sequencing. Study-wide results and caveats: This small cohort was clinically heterogeneous, and sampling depth was a limitation. TCR repertoires tracked anatomic similarity, regardless of disease or transplant status. In patients and mice, blood and spleen missed much of tissue repertoire.

J is TRBJ1-5 and V is TRBV27; 7 bases are a match to TRBD1. This receptor was obtained from a female donor at least 60 years old with lung cancer. The material sequenced was tissue from the esophagus, taken at autopsy. The DNA of the CDR3 is TGTGCCAGCAGTTTTGGGGGACAGCAGCCCCAGCATTTT. As protein: CASSFGGQQPQHF.